The T cell receptor (beta chain) described here comes from a study of T cells after yellow fever vaccination. The wider study: With SMART-Seq v4 Ultra Low Input, the fractions containing low cell numbers were prepared. Whole-study results and caveats: A large majority of primary-vaccination clones showed up again after the booster (roughly 95% CD4, around 90% CD8).

The CDR3 totals 18 residues. Losses at the gene ends were 0 bases for V and 4 bases for J; bases not matched to a gene: 13. Germline-derived CDR1 and CDR2 are SGDLS and YYNGEE. This clonotype was detected once. Antigen specificity is unknown. MiXCR, applied by TCRdb to the 5' RACE reads, yields one record per CDR3 protein. In the table there are hundreds of thousands of distinct CDR3 sequences, around a fifth of which are singletons. The clonotype comes from a man younger than 35 who received the YFV17D yellow fever vaccine. This rearrangement joins TRBV9 to TRBJ1-2; 9 bases agree with TRBD1. The specimen comprised PBMCs, sampled about 21 days after the first yellow fever vaccination. DNA for the CDR3: TGTGCCAGCAGCGTAGATAGCGGGACAGGGACTTTGGTCTATGGCTACACCTTC. As protein: CASSVDSGTGTLVYGYTF.